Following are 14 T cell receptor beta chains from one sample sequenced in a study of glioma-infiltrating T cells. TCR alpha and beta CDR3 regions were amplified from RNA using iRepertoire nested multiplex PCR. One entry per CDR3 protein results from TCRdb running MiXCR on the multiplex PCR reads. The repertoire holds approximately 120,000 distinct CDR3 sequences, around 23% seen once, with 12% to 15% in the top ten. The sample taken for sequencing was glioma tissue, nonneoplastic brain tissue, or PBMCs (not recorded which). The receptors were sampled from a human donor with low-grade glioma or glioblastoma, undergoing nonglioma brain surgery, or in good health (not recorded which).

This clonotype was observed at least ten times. Written as DNA, the CDR3 is TGTGCCAGCAGTTACCCCGCAGAGGGGGATACGCAGTATTTT. This gives the protein CASSYPAEGDTQYF. The chain links TRBV6-2 or TRBV6-3 to TRBJ2-3; tentatively, D is TRBD1 or TRBD2 (5 bases each). Germline V gives CDR1 MNHEY, CDR2 SVGEGT. The CDR3 runs to 14 residues. Deletions cut 2 bases from V and 6 bases from J, with 12 bases between.

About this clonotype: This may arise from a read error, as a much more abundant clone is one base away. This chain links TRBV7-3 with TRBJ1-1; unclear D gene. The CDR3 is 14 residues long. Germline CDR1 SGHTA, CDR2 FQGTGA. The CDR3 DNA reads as TGTGCCAGCAGCCGCGACGCGTCATACACTGAAGCTCTCTTT. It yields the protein CASSRDASYTEALF.

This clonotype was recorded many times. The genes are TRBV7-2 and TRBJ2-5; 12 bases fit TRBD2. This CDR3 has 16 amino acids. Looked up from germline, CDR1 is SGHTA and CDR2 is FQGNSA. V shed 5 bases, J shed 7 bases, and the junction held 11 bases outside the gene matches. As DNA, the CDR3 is TGTGCCAGCAGCCTCCGGACTAGCGGGGCGTTTGTGACCCAGTACTTC. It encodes CASSLRTSGAFVTQYF.

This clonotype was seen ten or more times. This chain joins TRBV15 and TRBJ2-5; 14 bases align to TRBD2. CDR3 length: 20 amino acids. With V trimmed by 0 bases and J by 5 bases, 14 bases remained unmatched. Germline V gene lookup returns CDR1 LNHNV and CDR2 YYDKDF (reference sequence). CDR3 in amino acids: CATSRDSFMGRLAGGETQYF. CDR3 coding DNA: TGTGCCACCAGCAGAGATTCCTTTATGGGCCGACTAGCGGGAGGGGAGACCCAGTACTTC.

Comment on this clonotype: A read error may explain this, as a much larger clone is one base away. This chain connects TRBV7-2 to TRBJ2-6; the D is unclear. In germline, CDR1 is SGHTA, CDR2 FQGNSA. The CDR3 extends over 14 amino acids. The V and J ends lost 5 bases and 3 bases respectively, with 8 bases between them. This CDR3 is CASSRNYGANVLTF. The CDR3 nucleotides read TGTGCCAGCAGCCGGAACTATGGGGCCAACGTCCTGACTTTC.

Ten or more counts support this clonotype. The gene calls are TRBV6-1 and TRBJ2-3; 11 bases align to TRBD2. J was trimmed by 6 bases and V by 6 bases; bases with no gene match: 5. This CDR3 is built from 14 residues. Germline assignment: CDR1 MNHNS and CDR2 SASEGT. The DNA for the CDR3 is TGTGCCAGCAGGACTAGCGGGAATCGCGATACGCAGTATTTT. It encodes CASRTSGNRDTQYF.

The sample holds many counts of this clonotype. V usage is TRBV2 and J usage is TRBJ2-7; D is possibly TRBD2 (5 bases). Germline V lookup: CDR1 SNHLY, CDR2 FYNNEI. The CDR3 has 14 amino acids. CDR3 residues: CGANRGLTSYEQYF. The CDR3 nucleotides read TGTGGCGCGAATCGAGGGCTAACCTCCTACGAGCAGTACTTC.

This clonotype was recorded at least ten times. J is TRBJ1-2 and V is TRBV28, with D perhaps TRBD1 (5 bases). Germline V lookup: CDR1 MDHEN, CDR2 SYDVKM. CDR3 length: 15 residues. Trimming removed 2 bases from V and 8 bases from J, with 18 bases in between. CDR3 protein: CASSLDSGRLKGYTF. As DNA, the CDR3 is TGTGCCAGCAGTTTAGATTCAGGGAGGCTAAAAGGCTACACCTTC.

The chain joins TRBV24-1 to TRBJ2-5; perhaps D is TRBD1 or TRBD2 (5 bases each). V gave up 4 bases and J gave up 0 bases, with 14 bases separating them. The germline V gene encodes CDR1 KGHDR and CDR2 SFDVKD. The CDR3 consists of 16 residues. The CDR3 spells CATSDSREGYQETQYF. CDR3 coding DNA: TGTGCCACCAGTGACTCCCGAGAGGGGTACCAAGAGACCCAGTACTTC.

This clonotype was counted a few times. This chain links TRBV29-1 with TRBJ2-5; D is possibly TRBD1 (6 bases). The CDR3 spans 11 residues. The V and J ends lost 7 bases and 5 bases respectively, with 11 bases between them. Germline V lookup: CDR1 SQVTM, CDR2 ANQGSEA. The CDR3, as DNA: TGCAGCGCCACGAGGGGGGAGACCCAGTACTTC. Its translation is CSATRGETQYF.

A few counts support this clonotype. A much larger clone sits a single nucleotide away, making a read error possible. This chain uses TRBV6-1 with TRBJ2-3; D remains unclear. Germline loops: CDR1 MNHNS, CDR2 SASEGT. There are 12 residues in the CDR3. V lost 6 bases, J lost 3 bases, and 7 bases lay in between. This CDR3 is CASSSPTDTQYF. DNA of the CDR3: TGTGCCAGCAGCAGCCCTACAGATACGCAGTATTTT.

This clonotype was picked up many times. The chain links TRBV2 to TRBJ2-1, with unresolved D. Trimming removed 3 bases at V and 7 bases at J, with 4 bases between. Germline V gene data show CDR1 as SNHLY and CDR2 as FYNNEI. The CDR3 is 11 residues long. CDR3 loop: CASSEENEQFF. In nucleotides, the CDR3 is TGTGCCAGCAGTGAGGAGAATGAGCAGTTCTTC. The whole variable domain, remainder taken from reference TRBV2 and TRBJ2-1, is EPEVTQTPSHQVTQMGQEVILRCVPISNHLYFYWYRQILGQKVEFLVSFYNNEISEKSEIFDDQFSVERPDGSNFTLKIRSTKLEDSAMYFCASSEENEQFFGPGTRLTVL.

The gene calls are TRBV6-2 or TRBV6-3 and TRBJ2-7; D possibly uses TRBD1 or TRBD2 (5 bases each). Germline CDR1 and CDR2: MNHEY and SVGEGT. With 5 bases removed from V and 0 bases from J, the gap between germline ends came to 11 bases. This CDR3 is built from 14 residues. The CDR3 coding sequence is TGTGCCAGCAGTGCCTGGGACGGCTCCTACGAGCAGTACTTC. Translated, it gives CASSAWDGSYEQYF.

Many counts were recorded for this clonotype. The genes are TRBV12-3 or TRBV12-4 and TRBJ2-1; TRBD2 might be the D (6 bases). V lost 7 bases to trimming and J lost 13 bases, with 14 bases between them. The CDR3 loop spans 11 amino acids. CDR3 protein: CASTPGLHQFF. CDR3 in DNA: TGTGCCAGCACCCCTGGACTACACCAGTTCTTC.